A single T cell receptor beta chain is shown here with its context. The antigen remains undetermined. This entry comes from a study of CD8+ T cells in alopecia areata. General study results and limits: Within the top 100, expanded CD8+ clones significantly decreased with tofacitinib, as did scalp clonality.

Reverse transcription of extracted RNA yielded cDNA, which provided the sequencing template. Using immunoSEQ multiplex PCR, the repertoire was profiled, and TCRdb retains in-frame clones only, with some absent. The table has about 210,000 clones, over 60% seen once. Treatment indicated: oral pan-JAK inhibitor, 5-10 mg twice daily. The specimen was CD4+ T cells sorted from blood, collected at week 4, from a patient treated with tofacitinib. The clonotype comes from a human donor with alopecia areata.

The CDR3 DNA reads TGCGCCAGCAGCTTGGGGTCCGGGACGACGTACTACACCTTC. Encoded protein: CASSLGSGTTYYTF. The chain recombines TRBV5-1 with TRBJ1-2; D perhaps matches TRBD1 (5 bases). The germline gives CDR1 SGHRS, CDR2 YFSETQ. Trimming cost V 0 bases and J 10 bases, with 16 bases left between them. The CDR3 loop spans 14 amino acids.